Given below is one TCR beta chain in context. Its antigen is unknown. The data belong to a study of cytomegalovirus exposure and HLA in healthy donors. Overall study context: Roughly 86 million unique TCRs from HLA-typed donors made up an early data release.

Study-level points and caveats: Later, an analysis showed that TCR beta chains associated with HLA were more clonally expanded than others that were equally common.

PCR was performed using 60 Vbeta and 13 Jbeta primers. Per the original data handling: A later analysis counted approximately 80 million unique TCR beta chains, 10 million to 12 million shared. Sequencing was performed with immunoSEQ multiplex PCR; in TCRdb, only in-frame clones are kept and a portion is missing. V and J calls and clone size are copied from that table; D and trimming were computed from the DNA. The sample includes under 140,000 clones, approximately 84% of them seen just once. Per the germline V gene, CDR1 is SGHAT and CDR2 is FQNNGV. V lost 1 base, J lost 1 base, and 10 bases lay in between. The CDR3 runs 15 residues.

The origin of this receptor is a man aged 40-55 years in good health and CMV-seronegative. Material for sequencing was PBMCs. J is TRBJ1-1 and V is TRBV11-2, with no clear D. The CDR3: CASSLVAGANTEAFF. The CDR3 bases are TGTGCCAGCAGCTTAGTGGCGGGCGCGAACACTGAAGCTTTCTTT.